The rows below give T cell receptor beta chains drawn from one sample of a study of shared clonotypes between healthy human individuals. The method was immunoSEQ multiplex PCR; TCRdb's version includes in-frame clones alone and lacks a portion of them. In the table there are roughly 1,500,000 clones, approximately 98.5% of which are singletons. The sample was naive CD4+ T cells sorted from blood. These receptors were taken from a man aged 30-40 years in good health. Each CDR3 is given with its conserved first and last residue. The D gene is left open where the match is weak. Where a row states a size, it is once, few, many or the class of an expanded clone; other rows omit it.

CDR3: CASSDKETQYF
DNA: TGTGCCAGCTCGGACAAAGAGACCCAGTACTTC
V: TRBV18
D: -
size: -
J: TRBJ2-5

CDR3: CASSPRTDQETQYF
DNA: TGCGCCAGCAGCCCGAGGACAGACCAAGAGACCCAGTACTTC
V: TRBV5-1
D: -
size: -
J: TRBJ2-5

CDR3: CASSFMTSGNTGELFF
DNA: TGCGCCAGCAGCTTTATGACTAGCGGGAACACCGGGGAGCTGTTTTTT
V: TRBV5-1
D: TRBD2
size: -
J: TRBJ2-2

CDR3: CASSVVNTEAFF
DNA: TGTGCCAGCAGTGTTGTGAACACTGAAGCTTTCTTT
V: TRBV2
D: -
size: -
J: TRBJ1-1

CDR3: CASSTRRKSDSGANVLTF
DNA: TGTGCCAGCAGCACCCGACGTAAAAGCGACTCTGGGGCCAACGTCCTGACTTTC
V: TRBV9
D: -
size: -
J: TRBJ2-6

CDR3: CASSQEVGSGNTIYF
DNA: TGCGCCAGCAGCCAAGAGGTAGGCTCTGGAAACACCATATATTTT
V: TRBV4-3
D: -
size: -
J: TRBJ1-3

CDR3: CSVDTGGTSGRPSSYNEQFF
DNA: TGCAGCGTTGATACCGGCGGGACTAGCGGGAGGCCTAGCTCCTACAATGAGCAGTTCTTC
V: TRBV29-1
D: TRBD2
size: -
J: TRBJ2-1

CDR3: CASSLAGTTSYEQYF
DNA: TGCGCCAGCAGCTTGGCCGGGACAACATCCTACGAGCAGTACTTC
V: TRBV5-1
D: -
size: -
J: TRBJ2-7

CDR3: CASSLGQFGNEQFF
DNA: TGCGCCAGCAGCTTGGGACAGTTTGGCAATGAGCAGTTCTTC
V: TRBV5-1
D: -
size: -
J: TRBJ2-1

CDR3: CASSSYEQYF
DNA: TGTGCCAGCAGCTCCTACGAGCAGTACTTC
V: TRBV2
D: -
size: -
J: TRBJ2-7

CDR3: CASSLISGETSTDTQYF
DNA: TGCGCCAGCAGCTTGATATCAGGGGAGACTAGCACAGATACGCAGTATTTT
V: TRBV5-1
D: -
size: -
J: TRBJ2-3

CDR3: CASSQGTGGGYEQYF
DNA: TGCGCCAGCAGCCAAGGAACGGGAGGGGGTTACGAGCAGTACTTC
V: TRBV4-1
D: TRBD2
size: -
J: TRBJ2-7

CDR3: CASSIEGLAGGLRTGELFF
DNA: TGTGCCAGTAGTATTGAGGGACTAGCGGGAGGTTTAAGGACCGGGGAGCTGTTTTTT
V: TRBV19
D: TRBD2
size: -
J: TRBJ2-2

CDR3: CASSFDRQKNSNQPQHF
DNA: TGTGCCAGCAGCTTCGACAGGCAGAAGAATAGCAATCAGCCCCAGCATTTT
V: TRBV7-2
D: -
size: once
J: TRBJ1-5

CDR3: CILAENNEQFF
DNA: TGCATACTAGCGGAGAACAATGAGCAGTTCTTC
V: TRBV6-6
D: TRBD2
size: once
J: TRBJ2-1

CDR3: CASSKGHGGDTQYF
DNA: TGTGCCAGTAGTAAGGGCCATGGTGGAGATACGCAGTATTTT
V: TRBV19
D: -
size: -
J: TRBJ2-3

CDR3: CASSAGQGGNQPQHF
DNA: TGCGCCAGCAGTGCGGGACAGGGTGGCAATCAGCCCCAGCATTTT
V: TRBV10-2
D: TRBD1
size: -
J: TRBJ1-5

CDR3: CASSFGLAEPSYEQYF
DNA: TGTGCCAGCAGCTTTGGACTAGCGGAACCCTCCTACGAGCAGTACTTC
V: TRBV5-4
D: TRBD2
size: -
J: TRBJ2-7

CDR3: CASSEETGTGQFF
DNA: TGTGCCAGCAGTGAAGAAACCGGGACCGGGCAGTTCTTC
V: TRBV2
D: -
size: -
J: TRBJ2-1

CDR3: CASSPNHVVAKNIQYF
DNA: TGTGCCAGCAGCCCCAACCATGTGGTAGCCAAAAACATTCAGTACTTC
V: TRBV7-8
D: -
size: -
J: TRBJ2-4

CDR3: CSVGQGLDTQYF
DNA: TGCAGCGTGGGCCAGGGGTTAGATACGCAGTATTTT
V: TRBV29-1
D: -
size: -
J: TRBJ2-3

CDR3: CASSYSRQNTEAFF
DNA: TGTGCCAGCAGTTACTCGAGGCAGAACACTGAAGCTTTCTTT
V: TRBV6-5
D: -
size: -
J: TRBJ1-1

CDR3: CASSVVGGLEQYF
DNA: TGTGCCAGCAGCGTAGTAGGGGGTCTGGAGCAGTACTTC
V: TRBV9
D: -
size: -
J: TRBJ2-7

CDR3: CASSFSQANYGYTF
DNA: TGTGCCAGCAGCTTCAGCCAAGCTAACTATGGCTACACCTTC
V: TRBV7-2
D: -
size: -
J: TRBJ1-2

CDR3: CASGRSGTGELFF
DNA: TGTGCTAGTGGTCGTAGCGGTACCGGGGAGCTGTTTTTT
V: TRBV12-5
D: -
size: -
J: TRBJ2-2

CDR3: CASSQGRRDFTYEQYF
DNA: TGTGCCAGCAGCCAAGGAAGAAGGGACTTCACCTACGAGCAGTACTTC
V: TRBV14
D: -
size: -
J: TRBJ2-7

CDR3: CASLGTSGSYEQYF
DNA: TGTGCCAGCCTTGGGACTAGCGGCTCCTACGAGCAGTACTTC
V: TRBV28
D: TRBD2
size: once
J: TRBJ2-7

CDR3: CASRPTRTGGIYGYTF
DNA: TGTGCCAGCAGACCCACCCGAACAGGGGGCATCTATGGCTACACCTTC
V: TRBV25-1
D: TRBD1
size: -
J: TRBJ1-2

CDR3: CASSLSRTNTGELFF
DNA: TGTGCCAGCAGCTTAAGCAGGACCAACACCGGGGAGCTGTTTTTT
V: TRBV7-8
D: -
size: -
J: TRBJ2-2

CDR3: CASSPLGPGQGTDTQYF
DNA: TGTGCCAGCTCACCACTTGGGCCCGGACAGGGCACAGATACGCAGTATTTT
V: TRBV18
D: TRBD1
size: -
J: TRBJ2-3

CDR3: CATSPRLAGGGFEQYF
DNA: TGTGCCACCTCTCCGAGGCTAGCGGGAGGGGGCTTCGAGCAGTACTTC
V: TRBV15
D: TRBD2
size: -
J: TRBJ2-7

CDR3: CASSVDAGSGTQYF
DNA: TGTGCCAGCAGCGTAGATGCCGGGTCGGGGACCCAGTACTTC
V: TRBV9
D: -
size: -
J: TRBJ2-5

CDR3: CASSLYTEGRELFF
DNA: TGTGCCAGCAGTTTATATACGGAGGGGCGGGAGCTGTTTTTT
V: TRBV28
D: -
size: -
J: TRBJ2-2

CDR3: CASSTVRDRQETQYF
DNA: TGCGCCAGCAGCACGGTTCGGGACAGACAAGAGACCCAGTACTTC
V: TRBV5-1
D: TRBD1
size: -
J: TRBJ2-5

CDR3: CASSSRDAFSPQHF
DNA: TGTGCCAGCAGCTCCCGGGACGCGTTCTCGCCCCAGCATTTT
V: TRBV7-8
D: -
size: once
J: TRBJ1-5